This T cell receptor (beta chain) comes out of a study of T cell repertoires in cytomegalovirus infection. On the study more broadly: CMV infection together with matching HLA type was indicated by public TCR beta signatures. General study results and limits: Cumulative frequency (of public TCR beta family members) identified carriers of CMV plus the relevant HLA. Ex vivo, HLA-C-restricted CMV-specific TCR beta clonotypes prevailed over the rest of the response.

From the reads, TCRdb called clonotypes with MiXCR, one entry per CDR3 protein. Of 150,000 to 200,000 distinct CDR3 sequences in the sample, approximately 17% were seen once. V shed 4 bases, J shed 8 bases, and the junction held 9 bases outside the gene matches. Germline V gene lookup returns CDR1 MNHEY and CDR2 SVGAGI. The CDR3 sequence is 14 residues long. As to this clonotype: Antigen specificity is unknown.

The clonotype was recovered from a human donor in good health (CMV status not recorded). Some clones in this sample may be carry-over from other donors' samples. The chain is built from TRBV6-5 and TRBJ1-2, with 8 nucleotides matching TRBD1. Sequencing used CD8+ T cells from PBMCs. The CDR3 reads CASSSYRGERGYTF. In DNA form, the CDR3 reads TGTGCCAGCAGTTCCTACAGGGGGGAAAGGGGCTACACCTTC.